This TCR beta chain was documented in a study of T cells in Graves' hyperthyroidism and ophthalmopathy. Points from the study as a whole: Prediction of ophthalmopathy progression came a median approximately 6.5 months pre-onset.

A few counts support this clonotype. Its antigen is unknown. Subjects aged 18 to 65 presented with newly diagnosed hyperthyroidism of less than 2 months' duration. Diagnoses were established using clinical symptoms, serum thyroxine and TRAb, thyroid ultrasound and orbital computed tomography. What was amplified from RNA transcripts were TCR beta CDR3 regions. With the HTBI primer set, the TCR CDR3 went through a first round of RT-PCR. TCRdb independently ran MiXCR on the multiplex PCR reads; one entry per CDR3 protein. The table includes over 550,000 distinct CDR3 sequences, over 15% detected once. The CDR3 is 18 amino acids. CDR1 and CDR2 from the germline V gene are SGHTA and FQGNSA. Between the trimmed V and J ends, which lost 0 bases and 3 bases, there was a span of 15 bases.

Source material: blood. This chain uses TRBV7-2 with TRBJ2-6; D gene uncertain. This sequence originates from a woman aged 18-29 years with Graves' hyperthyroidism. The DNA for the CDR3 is TGTGCCAGCAGCTTAGCGCTGTTGGGAATCGGTGGGGCCAACGTCCTGACTTTC. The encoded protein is CASSLALLGIGGANVLTF.